This paragraph covers one T cell receptor (beta chain) sequence. Antigen: not known. The sample belongs to a study of OX40 agonist ivuxolimab in advanced cancers. Study-level information: Patients with prior anti-PD-1, anti-PD-L1 or anti-CTLA-4 therapy were eligible; approximately 37% had some. A partial response was reached by three patients: one with hepatocellular carcinoma and two with cutaneous melanoma.

Findings and caveats of the study: The authors did not determine the antigen specificity of the expanded peripheral T cells. Expanded clones tended on average to be more numerous among CD8+ T cells than CD4+.

This CDR3 is 14 amino acids long. Germline V CDR1 and CDR2: ENHRY, SYGVKD. With 10 bases removed from V and 3 bases from J, the gap between germline ends came to 16 bases. Assay: immunoSEQ multiplex PCR; the TCRdb copy retains only in-frame clones and omits some. The profile shows tens of thousands of clones, about 80% of them singletons. This TCR was recovered from an adult with an advanced solid tumor such as melanoma, head and neck, liver or kidney cancer. The J gene is TRBJ1-5, the V gene TRBV10-3; the D gene is possibly TRBD1 (5 bases). Sequences were derived from CD4+ or CD8+ T cells sorted from blood, sampled in a trial of the OX40 agonist ivuxolimab. CDR3 loop: CASSLGRDNQPQHF. The CDR3 nucleotides are TGTGCCAGCAGCTTGGGACGGGACAATCAGCCCCAGCATTTT.